Listed below are T cell receptor beta chains from one sample, sequenced in a study of T cell repertoires in cytomegalovirus infection. Each CDR3 protein gets one entry after TCRdb re-called the reads with MiXCR. Of about 200,000 distinct CDR3 sequences detected, more than 9% appear once; the ten largest clones hold about 4.2%. Sequenced sample: PBMCs. Receptors were obtained from a human donor in good health (CMV status not recorded). Some clones in this sample may be carry-over from other donors' samples. CDR3s include the opening cysteine and the closing phenylalanine or tryptophan. A D gene is named only where the DNA matches it firmly. Clone size is not always given. Where it is, it says once, few, many or a class for expanded clones.

abundance: few; v_gene: TRBV3-1; j_gene: TRBJ1-6; d_gene: TRBD1; CDR3nt: TGTGCCAGCAGCCAAGGGACAGGGTACGGATCACCCCTCCACTTT; CDR3aa: CASSQGTGYGSPLHF
abundance: many; v_gene: TRBV28; j_gene: TRBJ1-2; d_gene: TRBD1; CDR3nt: TGTGCCAGCAGTAGAGTGGACAGGGGGTTTGGCTACACCTTC; CDR3aa: CASSRVDRGFGYTF
abundance: many; v_gene: TRBV7-8; j_gene: TRBJ1-4; d_gene: TRBD1; CDR3nt: TGTGCCAGCAGCTTAGCGAACCGGGACAGCGATAATGAAAAACTGTTTTTT; CDR3aa: CASSLANRDSDNEKLFF
abundance: few; v_gene: TRBV9; j_gene: TRBJ2-7; d_gene: NA; CDR3nt: TGTGCCAGCAGCCAGAGGACTTACTCCTACGAGCAGTACTTC; CDR3aa: CASSQRTYSYEQYF
abundance: few; v_gene: TRBV6-5; j_gene: TRBJ1-1; d_gene: NA; CDR3nt: TGTGCCAGCAGTTACGGGCAGGGGTGGACTGAAGCTTTCTTT; CDR3aa: CASSYGQGWTEAFF
abundance: NA; v_gene: TRBV4-3; j_gene: TRBJ1-1; d_gene: NA; CDR3nt: TGCGCCAGCAGCCAATTCTGGAACACTGAAGCTTTCTTT; CDR3aa: CASSQFWNTEAFF
abundance: many; v_gene: TRBV7-2; j_gene: TRBJ1-1; d_gene: NA; CDR3nt: TGTGCCAGCAGCTTACAGGGGATCGACACTGAAGCTTTCTTT; CDR3aa: CASSLQGIDTEAFF
abundance: few; v_gene: TRBV7-3; j_gene: TRBJ2-1; d_gene: TRBD1; CDR3nt: TGTGCCAGCAGCCAAACAGGGGACCACAATGAGCAGTTCTTC; CDR3aa: CASSQTGDHNEQFF
abundance: NA; v_gene: TRBV28; j_gene: TRBJ2-5; d_gene: NA; CDR3nt: TGTGCCAGCAGTCCCCAGGAGGAGACCCAGTACTTC; CDR3aa: CASSPQEETQYF
abundance: many; v_gene: TRBV7-2; j_gene: TRBJ2-2; d_gene: TRBD1; CDR3nt: TGTGCCAGCAGCTTTGGACAGGGATCCACCGGGGAGCTGTTTTTT; CDR3aa: CASSFGQGSTGELFF
abundance: many; v_gene: TRBV7-2; j_gene: TRBJ2-1; d_gene: TRBD2; CDR3nt: TGTGCCAGCAGTTATCTAAGCGGGGGGGCTTACAATGAGCAGTTCTTC; CDR3aa: CASSYLSGGAYNEQFF
abundance: few; v_gene: TRBV12-3/TRBV12-4; j_gene: TRBJ2-5; d_gene: NA; CDR3nt: TGTGCCAGCAGTTTATTGCGGCAAGAGACCCAGTACTTC; CDR3aa: CASSLLRQETQYF
abundance: NA; v_gene: TRBV5-4; j_gene: TRBJ1-1; d_gene: NA; CDR3nt: TGTGCCAGCAGCTCCCCGGACACCCAGGTGTGGACTGAAGCTTTCTTT; CDR3aa: CASSSPDTQVWTEAFF
abundance: few; v_gene: TRBV30; j_gene: TRBJ2-7; d_gene: TRBD1; CDR3nt: TGTGCCTGGAGGGAAGGACAGGGGGGAACCTACGAGCAGTACTTC; CDR3aa: CAWREGQGGTYEQYF
abundance: few; v_gene: TRBV12-3/TRBV12-4; j_gene: TRBJ2-5; d_gene: NA; CDR3nt: TGTGCCAGCAGTTACCTAGCGAAGGACGCTGTGGAGACCCAGTACTTC; CDR3aa: CASSYLAKDAVETQYF
abundance: NA; v_gene: TRBV29-1; j_gene: TRBJ2-2; d_gene: NA; CDR3nt: TGCAGCGTCACCCCGGGGGGCTCCGGGGAGCTGTTTTTT; CDR3aa: CSVTPGGSGELFF
abundance: few; v_gene: TRBV19; j_gene: TRBJ1-6; d_gene: TRBD1; CDR3nt: TGTGCCAGTGATTTCGGGACAGGGTCTTCACCCCTCCACTTT; CDR3aa: CASDFGTGSSPLHF
abundance: many; v_gene: TRBV6-2/TRBV6-3; j_gene: TRBJ2-7; d_gene: NA; CDR3nt: TGTGCCAGCACGGACAGTTTCGGTGCGGGCCGCGAGCAGTACTTC; CDR3aa: CASTDSFGAGREQYF
abundance: many; v_gene: TRBV28; j_gene: TRBJ2-1; d_gene: TRBD2; CDR3nt: TGTGCCAGCAGTTCCCGGACTAGCGGGAGGGCCGTGTTTGGCAATGAGCAGTTCTTC; CDR3aa: CASSSRTSGRAVFGNEQFF
abundance: many; v_gene: TRBV5-1; j_gene: TRBJ1-1; d_gene: NA; CDR3nt: TGCGCCAGCAGCTTGTCGCGTTCTCTCGGGGGCACTGAAGCTTTCTTT; CDR3aa: CASSLSRSLGGTEAFF
abundance: many; v_gene: TRBV20-1; j_gene: TRBJ2-7; d_gene: NA; CDR3nt: TGCAGTGCTACCGAGTCGAGCTCCTACGAGCAGTACTTC; CDR3aa: CSATESSSYEQYF
abundance: NA; v_gene: TRBV6-6; j_gene: TRBJ1-5; d_gene: NA; CDR3nt: TGTGCCAGCAGGGGGGTTGGGGGACGAGGCAATCAGCCCCAGCATTTT; CDR3aa: CASRGVGGRGNQPQHF
abundance: NA; v_gene: TRBV5-5; j_gene: TRBJ1-5; d_gene: NA; CDR3nt: TGTGCCAGTAGCTTAGGATTCGGCGGGAGAGTGGATCAGCCCCAGCATTTT; CDR3aa: CASSLGFGGRVDQPQHF
abundance: few; v_gene: TRBV11-2; j_gene: TRBJ1-5; d_gene: NA; CDR3nt: TGTGCCAGCAGCCCATACCCTCTATCGCCCCAGCATTTT; CDR3aa: CASSPYPLSPQHF
abundance: many; v_gene: TRBV28; j_gene: TRBJ2-7; d_gene: TRBD1; CDR3nt: TGTGCCAGCACGAAATTCGGACAGGGCTTCTCCTACGAGCAGTACTTC; CDR3aa: CASTKFGQGFSYEQYF
abundance: NA; v_gene: TRBV29-1; j_gene: TRBJ1-2; d_gene: NA; CDR3nt: TGCAGCGTTAACAAGGGGTTGGATGGCTACACCTTC; CDR3aa: CSVNKGLDGYTF
abundance: few; v_gene: TRBV10-3; j_gene: TRBJ2-3; d_gene: NA; CDR3nt: TGTGCCATCAGTGAGGGGGGGGCTCCAGATACGCAGTATTTT; CDR3aa: CAISEGGAPDTQYF
abundance: many; v_gene: TRBV7-8; j_gene: TRBJ2-3; d_gene: TRBD2; CDR3nt: TGTGCCAGCAGCTTTCGGACTAGCGGGGGAGCAGATACGCAGTATTTT; CDR3aa: CASSFRTSGGADTQYF
abundance: few; v_gene: TRBV28; j_gene: TRBJ1-5; d_gene: NA; CDR3nt: TGTGCCAGCAGTTCTAGAGGACCAAGCAATCAGCCCCAGCATTTT; CDR3aa: CASSSRGPSNQPQHF
abundance: NA; v_gene: TRBV7-2; j_gene: TRBJ2-1; d_gene: NA; CDR3nt: TGTGCCAGCAGCTTAGAGCCTAGCCGCCATGAGCAGTTCTTC; CDR3aa: CASSLEPSRHEQFF
abundance: NA; v_gene: TRBV2; j_gene: TRBJ2-7; d_gene: TRBD2; CDR3nt: TGTGCCAGCAGTGGACTAGCGTACGAGCAGTACTTC; CDR3aa: CASSGLAYEQYF
abundance: NA; v_gene: TRBV28; j_gene: TRBJ2-7; d_gene: NA; CDR3nt: TGTGCCAGCAGTCCCCAGCAATACGAGCAGTACTTC; CDR3aa: CASSPQQYEQYF
abundance: NA; v_gene: TRBV20-1; j_gene: TRBJ2-1; d_gene: NA; CDR3nt: TGCAGTGCCGGGAGCGGTTTGTACAATGAGCAGTTCTTC; CDR3aa: CSAGSGLYNEQFF
abundance: many; v_gene: TRBV15; j_gene: TRBJ1-3; d_gene: NA; CDR3nt: TGTGCCACCAGCAGAGAGTTCGTCCCTGGAAACACCATATATTTT; CDR3aa: CATSREFVPGNTIYF
abundance: few; v_gene: TRBV29-1; j_gene: TRBJ2-3; d_gene: NA; CDR3nt: TGCAGCGTTGAAGATCGGGGCCGTGGAGATACGCAGTATTTT; CDR3aa: CSVEDRGRGDTQYF
abundance: NA; v_gene: TRBV5-4; j_gene: TRBJ2-3; d_gene: NA; CDR3nt: TGTGCCAGCAGCAAGGGGGAGCGGAACACAGATACGCAGTATTTT; CDR3aa: CASSKGERNTDTQYF
abundance: NA; v_gene: TRBV29-1; j_gene: TRBJ1-3; d_gene: NA; CDR3nt: TGCAGCGTTGTTTCGGACAGACAATATTTT; CDR3aa: CSVVSDRQYF
abundance: few; v_gene: TRBV5-5; j_gene: TRBJ2-5; d_gene: TRBD2; CDR3nt: TGTGCCAGCTGTCCCCAATTTTTAGCGGGAGGGTCGACGGAGACCCAGTACTTC; CDR3aa: CASCPQFLAGGSTETQYF
abundance: many; v_gene: TRBV7-8; j_gene: TRBJ1-5; d_gene: TRBD1; CDR3nt: TGTGCCAGCAGCTCTCAGGGGGCTGTAGGTCAGCCCCAGCATTTT; CDR3aa: CASSSQGAVGQPQHF
abundance: few; v_gene: TRBV28; j_gene: TRBJ2-7; d_gene: NA; CDR3nt: TGTGCCAGCAGTTTCATTGAGGGGGGCGGAGAGCAGTACTTC; CDR3aa: CASSFIEGGGEQYF
abundance: few; v_gene: TRBV23-1; j_gene: TRBJ1-6; d_gene: NA; CDR3nt: TGCGCCAGCAGTCAGGGTTGGAATTCACCCCTCCACTTT; CDR3aa: CASSQGWNSPLHF
abundance: many; v_gene: TRBV23-1; j_gene: TRBJ1-1; d_gene: NA; CDR3nt: TGCGCCAGCAGTCAATCCTACTGTAAACACTACCCAAATGAAGCTTTCTTT; CDR3aa: CASSQSYCKHYPNEAFF
abundance: few; v_gene: TRBV6-1; j_gene: TRBJ2-1; d_gene: NA; CDR3nt: TGTGCCAGCAGTTCCATTGCTAGAAGCTCCTACAATGAGCAGTTCTTC; CDR3aa: CASSSIARSSYNEQFF
abundance: many; v_gene: TRBV20-1; j_gene: TRBJ2-2; d_gene: NA; CDR3nt: TGCAGTGCTATTCCACCAGTCACCGGGGAGCTGTTTTTT; CDR3aa: CSAIPPVTGELFF
abundance: few; v_gene: TRBV13; j_gene: TRBJ2-1; d_gene: NA; CDR3nt: TGTGCCAGCAGCTTACAGGTTTACAATGAGCAGTTCTTC; CDR3aa: CASSLQVYNEQFF
abundance: NA; v_gene: TRBV7-9; j_gene: TRBJ2-1; d_gene: NA; CDR3nt: TGTGCCAGCAGCGGCATAATTTACAATGAGCAGTTCTTC; CDR3aa: CASSGIIYNEQFF
abundance: many; v_gene: TRBV7-2; j_gene: TRBJ1-4; d_gene: NA; CDR3nt: TGTGCCAGCAGCAAAGGACATTCGGGTGAAAAACTGTTTTTT; CDR3aa: CASSKGHSGEKLFF
abundance: few; v_gene: TRBV7-2; j_gene: TRBJ2-3; d_gene: TRBD1; CDR3nt: TGTGCCAGCAGCTTATTATCACAGGGGGCTACTAGCACAGATACGCAGTATTTT; CDR3aa: CASSLLSQGATSTDTQYF
abundance: few; v_gene: TRBV12-3/TRBV12-4; j_gene: TRBJ2-7; d_gene: TRBD1; CDR3nt: TGTGCCAGCAGTGCCCCCGGGACAGCTTCCTACGAGCAGTACTTC; CDR3aa: CASSAPGTASYEQYF
abundance: many; v_gene: TRBV7-2; j_gene: TRBJ2-3; d_gene: NA; CDR3nt: TGTGCCAGCAGCTTAGGCCGGGGGCTCACAGATACGCAGTATTTT; CDR3aa: CASSLGRGLTDTQYF
abundance: many; v_gene: TRBV7-2; j_gene: TRBJ1-6; d_gene: TRBD1; CDR3nt: TGTGCCAGCAGCTGGGACAGAAATAATTCACCCCTCCACTTT; CDR3aa: CASSWDRNNSPLHF
abundance: few; v_gene: TRBV29-1; j_gene: TRBJ2-3; d_gene: TRBD2; CDR3nt: TGCAGCACCCGCCAATTGGCTAGCGGGGGGGCAGGAGATACGCAGTATTTT; CDR3aa: CSTRQLASGGAGDTQYF
abundance: few; v_gene: TRBV20-1; j_gene: TRBJ1-5; d_gene: TRBD1; CDR3nt: TGCAGTGCTTTTATCGGCACCGGGACAGGGATCGATCAGCCCCAGCATTTT; CDR3aa: CSAFIGTGTGIDQPQHF
abundance: many; v_gene: TRBV20-1; j_gene: TRBJ2-4; d_gene: TRBD2; CDR3nt: TGCAGTGCTAGAGATCTAGCGGGAGACTCAAACATTCAGTACTTC; CDR3aa: CSARDLAGDSNIQYF
abundance: many; v_gene: TRBV7-3; j_gene: TRBJ2-5; d_gene: NA; CDR3nt: TGTGCCAGCAGCTTAACGCGGGAAGAGACCCAGTACTTC; CDR3aa: CASSLTREETQYF
abundance: many; v_gene: TRBV12-3/TRBV12-4; j_gene: TRBJ2-7; d_gene: NA; CDR3nt: TGTGCCAGCAGTTTACAGTTGGGGCAGGGGTTCTACGAGCAGTACTTC; CDR3aa: CASSLQLGQGFYEQYF
abundance: NA; v_gene: TRBV6-5; j_gene: TRBJ1-2; d_gene: NA; CDR3nt: TGTGCCAGCAGTTACCGGACAGCAGATGGCTACACCTTC; CDR3aa: CASSYRTADGYTF
abundance: many; v_gene: TRBV7-3; j_gene: TRBJ2-1; d_gene: NA; CDR3nt: TGTGCCAGCAGCCGAGAAGGTAATGAGCAGTTCTTC; CDR3aa: CASSREGNEQFF
abundance: many; v_gene: TRBV6-1; j_gene: TRBJ2-5; d_gene: NA; CDR3nt: TGTGCCAGCAGTCAGGCCCAAGAGACCCAGTACTTC; CDR3aa: CASSQAQETQYF
abundance: NA; v_gene: TRBV5-6; j_gene: TRBJ2-5; d_gene: NA; CDR3nt: TGTGCCAGCAGCCCTTCTCGCTTTTTGACTAGCCAAGAGACCCAGTACTTC; CDR3aa: CASSPSRFLTSQETQYF